The rows below give T cell receptor beta chains drawn from one sample of a study of T cell repertoires in cytomegalovirus infection. Their target antigens are unknown. TCRdb independently ran MiXCR on the reads; one entry per CDR3 protein. The profile shows about 830,000 distinct CDR3 sequences, roughly 33% of them singletons. Material: cultured CD8+ T cells from PBMCs, obtained from culture after CMV antigen stimulation. All receptors derive from a human donor in good health (CMV status not recorded). Some clones in this sample may be carry-over from other donors' samples. Each CDR3 is given with its conserved first and last residue. Each record gives: CDR3 DNA, CDR3 protein, D gene, V gene, clone size, J gene. The D gene is left open where the match is weak. The size entry is marked missing in some rows and otherwise reads once, few, many or a size class.

TGTGCCAGCAGCCAAGAGACACCCGCTTTCTTT	CASSQETPAFF	-	TRBV12-3/TRBV12-4	few	TRBJ1-1
TGTGCCAGCAGTTACTTATCAAACACCGGGGAGCTGTTTTTT	CASSYLSNTGELFF	-	TRBV6-2/TRBV6-3	-	TRBJ2-2
TGCGCCAGCAGCACGGGTTTGGGCCAAGAGACCCAGTACTTC	CASSTGLGQETQYF	-	TRBV5-1	-	TRBJ2-5
TGTGCCAGCACCACCGGACAGGCCACAGATACGCAGTATTTT	CASTTGQATDTQYF	TRBD1	TRBV6-2/TRBV6-3	-	TRBJ2-3
TGTGCCAGCAGCTTTCCCAGTAGACAAATGGGCAGCCAGAGGCACGGAGATACGCAGTATTTT	CASSFPSRQMGSQRHGDTQYF	-	TRBV7-6	-	TRBJ2-3
TGCGCCAGCAGCCAAGTCGCGCCGAACACTGAAGCTTTCTTT	CASSQVAPNTEAFF	-	TRBV4-1	-	TRBJ1-1
TGTGCCAGCAGTTTATACTGGGATGGCACTGAAGCTTTCTTT	CASSLYWDGTEAFF	-	TRBV27	few	TRBJ1-1
TGCAGTGCTAGAGAGTTGTGGGGAGGCTACACCTTC	CSARELWGGYTF	-	TRBV20-1	-	TRBJ1-2
TGTGCCAGCAGCTTAGAGAGGACAGTTGGAAACACCATATATTTT	CASSLERTVGNTIYF	-	TRBV11-2	-	TRBJ1-3
TGCGCCAGCAGCATAGACAGGGGACCCCACTACAATGAGCAGTTCTTC	CASSIDRGPHYNEQFF	TRBD1	TRBV5-1	few	TRBJ2-1
TGTGCCAGCAGTCGTATTCGACAGGTTGGGAACACTGAAGCTTTCTTT	CASSRIRQVGNTEAFF	-	TRBV6-5	-	TRBJ1-1
TGTGCCAGCTCCCTCGGAGCGGGGGACCAAGAGACCCAGTACTTC	CASSLGAGDQETQYF	TRBD2	TRBV7-6	few	TRBJ2-5
TGTGCCAGCAAAACACTAGCGGACCCCTACGAGCAGTACTTC	CASKTLADPYEQYF	TRBD2	TRBV12-3/TRBV12-4	many	TRBJ2-7
TGTGCCAGCAGCTTCTACTTGCCGCCACAGGGGTGGTTATCCTGTGGCTACACCTTC	CASSFYLPPQGWLSCGYTF	TRBD1	TRBV7-6	many	TRBJ1-2
TGTGCCAGCAGCTTAGTGGGCCGGGAGAACACTGAAGCTTTCTTT	CASSLVGRENTEAFF	-	TRBV7-2	many	TRBJ1-1
TGTGCCAGCAGCGGGGGTACGCAGAGGCAAGAGACCCAGTACTTC	CASSGGTQRQETQYF	TRBD2	TRBV5-3	few	TRBJ2-5
TGTGCCAGCTCACCTTCCACGTCCATTTACAATGAGCAGTTCTTC	CASSPSTSIYNEQFF	-	TRBV18	-	TRBJ2-1
TGTGCCACCGGGACCGGCACTCTCCTCGGGGCCAACGTCCTGACTTTC	CATGTGTLLGANVLTF	-	TRBV6-5	few	TRBJ2-6